Reported below is one T cell receptor (beta chain). Its specificity is not known. This record comes from a study of blood T cells in healthy people across ages. For the study at large: Template switching caught about one barcoded beta molecule for each two T cells.

The study's findings and limits: Samples with more naive T cells showed higher observed beta diversity.

A sample-barcoded 5' primer and a J-beta primer mix were used in a second PCR of about 7 to 12 cycles. Via MiXCR, TCRdb re-called the 5' RACE reads, giving one row per CDR3 protein. The data contain fewer than 1.5 million distinct CDR3 sequences, roughly 45% of them singletons. V was clipped by 6 bases and J by 4 bases; unmatched bases: 8. The CDR3 sequence is 15 residues long. The germline V gene encodes CDR1 MNHNS and CDR2 SASEGT. This receptor was obtained from a woman aged 18-29 years in good health. The J gene is TRBJ2-1, the V gene TRBV6-1; 8 bases line up with TRBD2. The sample taken for sequencing was blood. The CDR3: CASSPGLENYNEQFF. The DNA of the CDR3 is TGTGCCAGCAGCCCGGGACTAGAAAATTACAATGAGCAGTTCTTC.